This note documents a single T cell receptor beta chain sequence. What it binds is unknown. This sample is drawn from a study of memory CD4+ T cells and cytomegalovirus serostatus. Single viable CD3+CD4+CD8-CD45RO+ cells were sorted as the memory CD4+ T cells. After thawing, CD4+ T cells were positively selected. General study points: Suggested: most of the CMV-linked TCR signature lies in CD4+ memory cells.

Original processing notes: Out-of-frame sequences were removed, leaving 2 million or so distinct TCRbeta sequences. The table came from immunoSEQ multiplex PCR; TCRdb's copy has only in-frame clones and leaves some out. For V, J and clone size, that table is used; D and trimming come from the DNA. The table lists about 62,000 clones, 70% to 80% of them singletons. This clonotype was obtained from an adult in good health and CMV-seropositive. The material sequenced was memory CD4+ T cells from blood.

The DNA for the CDR3 is TGTGCCAGCAGTCCTAGGTGGGATCAGCCCCAGCATTTT. The encoded protein is CASSPRWDQPQHF. The J gene is TRBJ1-5, the V gene TRBV2; the D is unclear. Trimming left V 5 bases short and J 5 bases short, with 10 bases between. The V gene's germline CDR1 is SNHLY and CDR2 FYNNEI. The CDR3 length is 13 residues.